The 25 T cell receptor beta chains reported below all come from one sample, sequenced in a study of T-cell reconstitution after alpha-beta-depleted transplantation in children (dated by TCRdb to 2016 to 2018). Library creation used PCR. The run used an Illumina HiSeq 2500. Molecular barcoding was employed in the preparation of TCR libraries, with unique molecular identifiers being used to normalize TCRbeta repertoire quantification. Clones were called with MiXCR by TCRdb after fastp trimmed the public reads at Q25, and only in-frame beta chains were retained. For every CDR3 protein sequence, its rows merge into one entry that carries the most common genes and DNA. The sample table lists about 610,000 distinct CDR3 sequences, 10% of them with a count of one. Clones ranked in the top ten supply approximately 4.1% of the sample. The input for sequencing was PBMCs from the stem cell graft donor, taken from the stem cell graft. The receptors originated from a human donor who donated a stem cell graft to a child with acute myeloid leukemia.

The sample holds a few counts of this clonotype. The chain is built from TRBV20-1 and TRBJ2-1; possible D gene TRBD2, 5 bases. The germline V gene has CDR1 DFQATT and CDR2 SNEGSKA (reference sequence). CDR3 length: 16 residues. V was shortened by 0 bases and J by 8 bases, with 20 bases between the two germline ends. The CDR3: CSARDPSPSSFYEQFF. The CDR3 DNA sequence: TGCAGTGCTAGAGATCCCTCCCCCTCTAGCTTTTATGAGCAGTTCTTC.

This clonotype was observed a handful of times. The gene calls are TRBV3-1 and TRBJ2-3; D is unclear. The CDR3 consists of 14 residues. The V and J ends lost 0 bases and 3 bases respectively, with 7 bases between them. Germline V CDR1 and CDR2: LGHDT, YNNKEL (reference sequence). This CDR3 is CASSQDWKTDTQYF. The CDR3 region has the DNA TGTGCCAGCAGCCAAGATTGGAAGACAGATACGCAGTATTTT.

There are many counts of this clonotype. The chain combines TRBV6-5 with TRBJ2-2; no clear D gene. CDR3 size: 15 residues. Per germline, CDR1 MNHEY and CDR2 SVGAGI. Trimming pared 0 bases from V and 2 bases from J, leaving 7 bases between. This CDR3 reads CASSYSSGNTGELFF. Written as DNA, the CDR3 is TGTGCCAGCAGTTACTCGTCAGGAAACACCGGGGAGCTGTTTTTT.

The gene calls are TRBV6-5 and TRBJ2-3, with a weak D call TRBD1 (5 bases). The ends were cut back, 0 bases at V and 0 bases at J, with 16 bases in the middle. This CDR3 comprises 18 residues. From germline, CDR1 is MNHEY and CDR2 SVGAGI. The CDR3 DNA reads as TGTGCCAGCAGTTACTCCTTTCGGTGGGGCCCTAGCACAGATACGCAGTATTTT. Protein product: CASSYSFRWGPSTDTQYF.

V and J are TRBV5-6 and TRBJ2-7, with 12 nucleotides matching TRBD2. Germline values: CDR1 SGHDT, CDR2 YYEEEE. The J segment lost 0 bases and the V segment lost 4 bases, leaving 5 bases of the junction unmatched. CDR3 length equals 16 residues. The CDR3 sequence is CASSRRTSGTSYEQYF. The CDR3 DNA sequence: TGTGCCAGCAGCAGACGGACTAGCGGGACCTCCTACGAGCAGTACTTC.

This chain uses TRBV7-8 with TRBJ2-1; 10 bases line up with TRBD2. This CDR3 is built from 19 residues. Germline CDR1 and CDR2: SGHVS and FQNEAQ. Unmatched junction bases numbered 15, after V lost 5 bases and J lost 2 bases. In nucleotides, the CDR3 is TGTGCCAGCAGCCCACAGGTTCGGAGCGGGAGGGCAACCTACAATGAGCAGTTCTTC. Protein product: CASSPQVRSGRATYNEQFF.

V gene TRBV6-5 combines with J gene TRBJ2-1; D remains unclear. Per germline, CDR1 MNHEY and CDR2 SVGAGI. Trimming shortened V by 8 bases and J by 15 bases, and 20 bases separated the two germline ends. The CDR3 length is 12 residues. CDR3 residues: CASFLSSGRWFF. The CDR3 nucleotides read TGTGCCAGCTTCTTAAGTTCAGGACGGTGGTTCTTC.

This clonotype was recorded a few times. The CDR3 DNA reads TGTGCCAGCAGTTCACCAGGGGTGGGTGACTACGAGCAGTACTTC. This translates into CASSSPGVGDYEQYF. The chain joins TRBV27 to TRBJ2-7, with D possibly being TRBD1 (6 bases). Germline CDR1 MNHEY, CDR2 SMNVEV (reference sequence). This CDR3 comprises 15 residues. Trimming left V 4 bases short and J 3 bases short, with 16 bases between.

This clonotype has a handful of counts. V is TRBV5-1 and J is TRBJ2-5; D ambiguous. Germline V gene lookup returns CDR1 SGHRS and CDR2 YFSETQ. The CDR3 runs 12 residues. V lost 5 bases to trimming and J lost 4 bases, with 9 bases between them. CDR3 coding DNA: TGCGCCAGCAGACGGAAGGGAGAGACCCAGTACTTC. Translation: CASRRKGETQYF.

This clonotype was recorded a few times. V and J are TRBV29-1 and TRBJ1-1; TRBD1 is a possible D gene (5 bases). Germline V gene data show CDR1 as SQVTM and CDR2 as ANQGSEA. The ends were cut back, 0 bases at V and 10 bases at J, with 18 bases in the middle. The CDR3 spans 14 residues. The CDR3 nucleotides are TGCAGCGTTGAAGAGATTCGGGGATCAAGGGGAGCTTTCTTT. Its protein is CSVEEIRGSRGAFF.

The chain has TRBV29-1 and TRBJ2-7; no definite D call. CDR1 and CDR2 from the germline V gene are SQVTM and ANQGSEA. V was cut by 4 bases and J by 3 bases, with 10 bases left in between. The CDR3 spans 12 residues. The CDR3: CSVAAESYEQYF. In nucleotides, the CDR3 is TGCAGCGTTGCTGCTGAAAGCTACGAGCAGTACTTC.

The chain is built from TRBV20-1 and TRBJ2-7, with D perhaps TRBD1 (6 bases). CDR3 length equals 14 residues. Germline CDR1 DFQATT, CDR2 SNEGSKA (reference sequence). The V end lost 3 bases, the J end lost 0 bases, and 12 bases lay between the germline ends. CDR3 bases: TGCAGTGCTAGTTTTACAGGGACCTCCTACGAGCAGTACTTC. This encodes CSASFTGTSYEQYF.

V gene TRBV6-1 combines with J gene TRBJ2-1, with 8 bases aligning to TRBD2. The CDR3 spans 13 residues. The V gene end was trimmed by 6 bases and the J gene end by 3 bases; junction bases not matched to a gene: 1. Germline values: CDR1 MNHNS, CDR2 SASEGT. The CDR3 spells CASRLAVYNEQFF. CDR3 nucleotide sequence: TGTGCCAGCAGACTAGCGGTCTACAATGAGCAGTTCTTC.

In its sample, this clonotype was seen many times. The chain recombines TRBV21-1 with TRBJ2-7; the table's TRBD1 call for D was not verified on the DNA. TRBV21-1 is labeled a pseudogene. The CDR3 totals 13 residues. Here the CDR3 reads CASSKAPQGGGDF. In nucleotides, the CDR3 is TGTGCCAGCAGCAAAGCACCCCAGGGAGGAGGAGACTTC.

The chain uses TRBV7-8 and TRBJ2-7, with 8 bases lining up with TRBD2. CDR1 is SGHVS, CDR2 FQNEAQ, per germline. The J segment lost 4 bases and the V segment lost 1 base, leaving 6 bases of the junction unmatched. The CDR3 consists of 15 residues. For the CDR3, the DNA is TGTGCCAGCAGCTTAGAAACAGCGGGAGTTTACGAGCAGTACTTC. This sequence encodes CASSLETAGVYEQYF.

The J gene is TRBJ2-5, the V gene TRBV6-1, with 8 bases aligning to TRBD1. CDR1 and CDR2 (germline): MNHNS, SASEGT. The CDR3 covers 16 residues. Trimming took 6 bases from V and 2 from J; bases not matched to a gene: 11. The CDR3 here is CASSHPRTGLQETQYF. In DNA, the CDR3 is TGTGCCAGCAGCCACCCTAGGACAGGGCTACAAGAGACCCAGTACTTC.

The gene calls are TRBV20-1 and TRBJ2-3; tentatively, D is TRBD1 or TRBD2 (5 bases each). Per germline, CDR1 DFQATT and CDR2 SNEGSKA (reference sequence). With 1 base removed from V and 5 bases from J, the gap between germline ends came to 16 bases. The CDR3 contains 15 residues. CDR3 sequence reads: CSARAGTALKDTQYF. For the CDR3, the DNA is TGCAGTGCTAGAGCGGGGACCGCCTTGAAAGATACGCAGTATTTT.

The chain has TRBV20-1 and TRBJ2-3; 14 bases fit TRBD2. From germline, CDR1 is DFQATT and CDR2 SNEGSKA (reference sequence). This CDR3 has 17 amino acids. V lost 3 bases, J lost 5 bases, and 10 bases stayed unmatched. CDR3: CSASPLTSGRAIDTQYF. The CDR3 DNA is TGCAGTGCTAGTCCCCTGACTAGCGGGAGGGCCATAGATACGCAGTATTTT.

V and J are TRBV9 and TRBJ2-3; D may be TRBD1 (6 bases). Between the trimmed V and J ends, which lost 4 bases and 4 bases, there was a span of 16 bases. This CDR3 is 15 amino acids long. CDR1 and CDR2 from the germline V gene are SGDLS and YYNGEE. This CDR3 is CASSFLVGAADTQYF. The CDR3 bases are TGTGCCAGCAGCTTTTTAGTGGGGGCAGCAGATACGCAGTATTTT.

This clonotype was recorded many times. The rearrangement joins TRBV9 to TRBJ2-7, with D hard to call. Germline V gives CDR1 SGDLS, CDR2 YYNGEE. The length of the CDR3 is 14 residues. V shed 0 bases and J shed 0 bases, with 7 bases lying between them. The CDR3, as DNA: TGTGCCAGCAGCGTAGAGAGTTCCTCCTACGAGCAGTACTTC. Translation: CASSVESSSYEQYF. The full variable domain, completed using reference TRBV9 and TRBJ2-7, is DSGVTQTPKHLITATGQRVTLRCSPRSGDLSVYWYQQSLDQGLQFLIQYYNGEERAKGNILERFSAQQFPDLHSELNLSSLELGDSALYFCASSVESSSYEQYFGPGTRLTVT.

At least ten counts were recorded for this clonotype. This rearrangement joins TRBV5-1 to TRBJ2-1, with 7 nucleotides matching TRBD2. Germline CDR1 and CDR2: SGHRS and YFSETQ. The ends lost 4 bases at V and 7 bases at J; junction bases unmatched: 8. The CDR3 spans 14 residues. For the CDR3, the DNA is TGCGCCAGCAGCCCGACGGGTAGCGGGAATGAGCAGTTCTTC. It encodes CASSPTGSGNEQFF. The variable domain in full, with the rest retrieved from reference TRBV5-1 and TRBJ2-1, is KAGVTQTPRYLIKTRGQQVTLSCSPISGHRSVSWYQQTPGQGLQFLFEYFSETQRNKGNFPGRFSGRQFSNSRSEMNVSTLELGDSALYLCASSPTGSGNEQFFGPGTRLTVL.

This clonotype was counted between two and nine times. V gene TRBV29-1 combines with J gene TRBJ1-2; D gene uncertain. CDR1 SQVTM and CDR2 ANQGSEA come from the germline V gene. This CDR3 contains 13 residues. The V end lost 3 bases, the J end lost 3 bases, and 11 bases lay between the germline ends. The CDR3, as DNA: TGCAGCGTTGAGCTTTCAGGTTACTATGGCTACACCTTC. Translating gives CSVELSGYYGYTF.

The gene calls are TRBV7-2 and TRBJ2-1; no clear D. V was clipped by 5 bases and J by 4 bases, with 18 bases between them. There are 16 residues in the CDR3. Per germline, CDR1 SGHTA and CDR2 FQGNSA. CDR3 nucleotide sequence: TGTGCCAGCAGCGCCTCGGCGTTAGTTGCATACAATGAGCAGTTCTTC. This sequence encodes CASSASALVAYNEQFF.

This clonotype showed up just a few times. V is TRBV20-1 and J is TRBJ1-5; no firm D call. V gave up 2 bases and J gave up 3 bases, with 11 bases separating them. The CDR3 has 14 amino acids. Looked up from germline, CDR1 is DFQATT and CDR2 is SNEGSKA (reference sequence). This chain's CDR3 is CSARSGRNNQPQHF. CDR3 in DNA: TGCAGTGCTAGATCGGGCCGAAACAATCAGCCCCAGCATTTT.

There are a few counts of this clonotype. The rearrangement links TRBV5-1 to TRBJ2-1; 13 nucleotides agree with TRBD2. Trimming cost V 1 base and J 7 bases; bases outside gene matches: 2. CDR1 and CDR2 from the germline V gene are SGHRS and YFSETQ. The CDR3 is 15 amino acids. The CDR3 DNA is TGCGCCAGCAGCTTGACTAGCGGGAGGGAAAATGAGCAGTTCTTC. Translating it yields CASSLTSGRENEQFF.